The 5 T cell receptor beta chains presented below share a single source sample, sequenced in a study of CD8+CD57+ T cells in acquired aplastic anemia. Genomic DNA, serving as template, underwent TCR beta VDJ and CDR3 profiling. MiXCR, run by TCRdb on the reads, gives a single entry per CDR3 protein. The table lists roughly 80,000 distinct CDR3 sequences, 40% to 50% of them singletons. Material: sorted CD4+, CD8+, or CD8+CD57+ T cells (not recorded which) from PBMCs. These receptors were taken from a human donor in good health, serving as a control.

V is TRBV29-1 and J is TRBJ1-1; D may be TRBD1 (5 bases). Germline V CDR1 and CDR2: SQVTM, ANQGSEA. This CDR3 spans 11 amino acids. The V gene lost 4 bases and the J gene lost 3 bases, with 6 bases spanning the gap. The CDR3 here is CSVGRDTEAFF. CDR3 nucleotides: TGCAGCGTTGGCAGGGACACTGAAGCTTTCTTT.

Points on this clonotype: Given the absence of the conserved phenylalanine or tryptophan at the CDR3 end, a read error is likely. No DNA is shown, since the ends of the CDR3 on it are uncertain; the CDR3 is the one TCRdb lists. The chain joins TRBV10-3 to TRBJ1-6. CDR1 and CDR2 (germline): ENHRY, SYGVKD. The CDR3 is 8 amino acids in total, end residues counted. The chain's CDR3 is CAISEPRR.

With regard to this clonotype: A much more abundant neighbour one base away suggests this may be a read error. The V call is TRBV11-2, the J call TRBJ2-7; D remains ambiguous. The DNA end is more similar to TRBJ2-5, so the J call may be wrong. CDR3 length equals 15 residues. Germline V gives CDR1 SGHAT, CDR2 FQNNGV. This CDR3 is CASSFFPGGLETQYF. Written as DNA, the CDR3 is TGTGCCAGCAGCTTCTTCCCTGGCGGTTTGGAGACCCAGTACTTC.

V is TRBV29-1 and J is TRBJ1-2; tentative D call: TRBD1 (5 bases). From germline, CDR1 is SQVTM and CDR2 ANQGSEA. Trimming shortened V by 7 bases and J by 4 bases, and 10 bases separated the two germline ends. The CDR3 sequence is 11 residues long. CDR3 in amino acids: CSDFTGYGYTF. The CDR3 region has the DNA TGCAGCGACTTTACAGGCTATGGCTACACCTTC.

This sequence joins TRBV2 and TRBJ2-7, with 9 bases identical to TRBD1. Trimming removed 6 bases from V and 4 bases from J; junction bases left unmatched: 4. In germline, CDR1 is SNHLY, CDR2 FYNNEI. This CDR3 spans 13 amino acids. The CDR3 region is CASRGTGKYEQYF. In DNA, the CDR3 is TGTGCCAGCAGGGGGACAGGGAAATACGAGCAGTACTTC.